The 29 T cell receptor beta chains listed next were all sequenced from one sample in a study of PD-1 blockade in classical Hodgkin lymphoma. After autologous stem cell transplantation all patients relapsed, and prior brentuximab vedotin exposure differed between cohorts. Measured with immunoSEQ multiplex PCR; TCRdb has only the in-frame clones, and not every one. Here the sample spans approximately 22,000 clones, less than 75% being singletons. The starting material was peripheral blood mononuclear cells (PBMCs), obtained before the second cycle of nivolumab. The origin of the receptors is a human donor with classical Hodgkin lymphoma.

The count of this clone is one. The genes are TRBV18 and TRBJ2-2, with unresolved D. In germline, CDR1 is KGHSH, CDR2 LQKENI. The CDR3 spans 15 residues. Trimming pared 1 base from V and 7 bases from J, leaving 13 bases between. The CDR3 sequence is CASSPLETANGELFF. The CDR3 DNA reads as TGTGCCAGCTCACCACTTGAGACCGCGAACGGGGAGCTGTTTTTT.

The chain employs TRBV6-1 and TRBJ1-1, with D tentatively TRBD1 (5 bases). The CDR3 loop spans 16 amino acids. Trimming took 3 bases from V and 7 from J, leaving 21 bases between them. Germline CDR1 and CDR2: MNHNS and SASEGT. The CDR3 DNA reads TGTGCCAGCAGTGATTTGGGACCCCGGAACCTTATTGAAGCTTTCTTT. Translation gives CASSDLGPRNLIEAFF.

This clone was observed a few times. V is TRBV7-6 and J is TRBJ2-5; no clear D. Trimming took 2 bases from V and 5 from J, leaving 9 bases between them. This CDR3 region has 13 residues. Per germline, CDR1 SGHVS and CDR2 FNYEAQ. CDR3 residues: CASSLHPPETQYF. In DNA, the CDR3 is TGTGCCAGCAGCTTACATCCCCCGGAGACCCAGTACTTC.

A single count supports this clone. This chain joins TRBV19 and TRBJ2-3; D possibly corresponds to TRBD2 (5 bases). CDR3 length: 13 amino acids. Trimming stripped 4 bases from V and 8 bases from J, with 13 bases between. CDR1 LNHDA and CDR2 SQIVND come from the germline V gene (reference sequence). The CDR3 bases are TGTGCCAGTAGTACGGGGTCCTCTTTTACGCAGTATTTT. It translates to CASSTGSSFTQYF.

This clone was picked up a small number of times. The CDR3 coding sequence is TGTGCCAGCAGCTTAGCGGAGTGGACGAACACTGAAGCTTTCTTT. This sequence encodes CASSLAEWTNTEAFF. The V and J genes are TRBV7-8 and TRBJ1-1; no reliable D call. This CDR3 comprises 15 residues. V was shortened by 0 bases and J by 1 base, with 9 bases between the two germline ends. Germline lookup yields CDR1 SGHVS and CDR2 FQNEAQ.

The CDR3: CASSRLAGDSTDTQYF. CDR3 bases: TGTGCCAGCAGTCGACTAGCGGGAGATAGCACAGATACGCAGTATTTT. The J gene is TRBJ2-3, the V gene TRBV2; TRBD2 matches at 12 bases. The V and J ends lost 5 bases and 0 bases, in that order; junction bases with no gene match: 3. The CDR3 is 16 residues long. CDR1 is SNHLY and CDR2 is FYNNEI in the germline V gene.

This sequence joins TRBV11-3 and TRBJ2-5; TRBD2 matches at 15 bases. CDR3 length equals 15 residues. J was trimmed by 5 bases and V by 5 bases; bases with no gene match: 3. Germline V gene sequence: CDR1 SGHNT, CDR2 YENEEA. CDR3 sequence reads: CASSRGLAGGETQYF. In DNA, the CDR3 is TGTGCCAGCAGCCGCGGACTAGCGGGAGGGGAGACCCAGTACTTC.

Only one count was recorded for this clone. The J gene is TRBJ2-2, the V gene TRBV28; 8 bases are a match to TRBD2. This CDR3 spans 14 amino acids. V shed 6 bases, J shed 0 bases, and the junction held 0 bases outside the gene matches. CDR1 and CDR2 from the germline V gene are MDHEN and SYDVKM. This chain's CDR3 is CASRGLANTGELFF. DNA of the CDR3: TGTGCCAGCAGGGGACTAGCGAACACCGGGGAGCTGTTTTTT.

V usage is TRBV29-1 and J usage is TRBJ2-7; D may be TRBD1 (6 bases). Germline loops: CDR1 SQVTM, CDR2 ANQGSEA. V dropped 3 bases and J dropped 5 bases, with 8 bases sitting between them. The CDR3 has 11 residues. This chain's CDR3 is CSVDRGDEQYF. In nucleotides, the CDR3 is TGCAGCGTTGACAGGGGCGACGAGCAGTACTTC.

This sequence joins TRBV12-5 and TRBJ1-1; D possibly corresponds to TRBD1 (6 bases). This CDR3 has 13 amino acids. Germline CDR1 reads LGHNT; CDR2 reads FRNRAP. V lost 5 bases and J 5 bases, leaving 12 bases between the germline ends. DNA for the CDR3: TGTGCTAGTGGTAACACTCAGGGGACTGAAGCTTTCTTT. It is translated as CASGNTQGTEAFF.

This sequence joins TRBV29-1 and TRBJ2-2; TRBD1 matches 8 bases. V trimming: 6 bases; J trimming: 4 bases; junction bases outside the gene matches: 1. Germline-derived CDR1 and CDR2 are SQVTM and ANQGSEA. The CDR3 totals 12 residues. The CDR3, as DNA: TGCAGCGTCGGACAGGGCACCGGGGAGCTGTTTTTT. Its translation is CSVGQGTGELFF.

V gene TRBV5-6 combines with J gene TRBJ2-3; D may be TRBD2 (6 bases). There are 15 residues in the CDR3. The germline V gene encodes CDR1 SGHDT and CDR2 YYEEEE. V was shortened by 2 bases and J by 1 base, with 11 bases between the two germline ends. DNA for the CDR3: TGTGCCAGCAGCTTTTGGCGGGACCGCACAGATACGCAGTATTTT. This encodes CASSFWRDRTDTQYF.

This chain uses TRBV4-3 with TRBJ2-6; unclear D gene. The CDR3 spans 18 residues. Germline V CDR1 and CDR2: LGHNA, YSLEER. V gave up 5 bases and J gave up 5 bases, with 22 bases separating them. The CDR3 coding sequence is TGCGCCAGCAGCGAGGAACAAGGACCACAAAGTCGGGCCAACGTCCTGACTTTC. The encoded protein is CASSEEQGPQSRANVLTF.

This rearrangement joins TRBV29-1 to TRBJ2-2; 7 nucleotides agree with TRBD2. This CDR3 has 15 residues. The germline V gene encodes CDR1 SQVTM and CDR2 ANQGSEA. J gave up 2 bases and V 2 bases, and 5 bases lay outside the gene matches. CDR3 region: CSVELAGVNTGELFF. The DNA of the CDR3 is TGCAGCGTTGAATTGGCGGGAGTCAACACCGGGGAGCTGTTTTTT.

The V and J genes are TRBV10-3 and TRBJ1-4; 10 bases match TRBD1. CDR3 length equals 14 residues. Trimming cost V 6 bases and J 6 bases; bases outside gene matches: 4. The V gene's germline CDR1 is ENHRY and CDR2 SYGVKD. The CDR3 sequence: CAIRAGTGDEKLFF. The DNA for the CDR3 is TGTGCCATCAGAGCCGGGACAGGGGATGAAAAACTGTTTTTT.

The genes are TRBV7-9 and TRBJ2-1; 9 bases are shared with TRBD2. J was trimmed by 15 bases and V by 7 bases; bases with no gene match: 16. There are 14 residues in the CDR3. The V gene's germline CDR1 is SEHNR and CDR2 FQNEAQ (reference sequence). As DNA, the CDR3 is TGTGCCAGCACCAAGCCAGCGGGAGGACCTCGGTGGTTCTTC. Protein sequence: CASTKPAGGPRWFF.

This clone has just a few counts. The J gene is TRBJ1-2, the V gene TRBV6-5; a weak D match, TRBD1 (5 bases). Trimming left V 5 bases short and J 8 bases short, with 15 bases between. This CDR3 has 13 amino acids. Germline CDR1 is MNHEY and CDR2 is SVGAGI. CDR3: CASSERGTGGYTF. In DNA form, the CDR3 reads TGTGCCAGCAGTGAACGAGGGACTGGGGGCTACACCTTC.

This clone has just a few counts. V and J are TRBV6-5 and TRBJ1-5, with no clear D. V lost 3 bases to trimming and J lost 3 bases, with 6 bases between them. The CDR3 runs 13 residues. Germline V CDR1 and CDR2: MNHEY, SVGAGI. CDR3 amino acids: CASSYKTNQPQHF. The CDR3 coding sequence is TGTGCCAGCAGTTATAAGACCAATCAGCCCCAGCATTTT.

The gene calls are TRBV2 and TRBJ1-5; maybe TRBD1 (6 bases). The V end lost 6 bases, the J end lost 0 bases, and 24 bases lay between the germline ends. This CDR3 has 19 residues. Per the germline V gene, CDR1 is SNHLY and CDR2 is FYNNEI. The CDR3 loop reads CASSAGTNNRIFSNQPQHF. The CDR3 DNA reads as TGTGCCAGCAGCGCAGGGACAAATAATAGAATATTTAGCAATCAGCCCCAGCATTTT.

CDR3 protein: CASSSRRGEQYF. As DNA, the CDR3 is TGTGCCAGCAGTTCCCGGAGGGGCGAGCAGTACTTC. J is TRBJ2-7 and V is TRBV27; a possible D gene is TRBD2 (6 bases). This CDR3 contains 12 residues. V lost 4 bases to trimming and J lost 6 bases, with 10 bases between them. From germline, CDR1 is MNHEY and CDR2 SMNVEV (reference sequence).

This chain connects TRBV15 to TRBJ2-7; 7 nucleotides align to TRBD2. CDR3 length: 16 amino acids. V lost 1 base to trimming and J lost 2 bases; unmatched junction nucleotides: 8. Germline V gene sequence: CDR1 LNHNV, CDR2 YYDKDF (reference sequence). For the CDR3, the DNA is TGTGCCACCAGCAGAGGCTTGGGGGGGTCTACCTACGAGCAGTACTTC. Translating gives CATSRGLGGSTYEQYF. The variable domain in full, completed from reference TRBV15 and TRBJ2-7, reads DAMVIQNPRYQVTQFGKPVTLSCSQTLNHNVMYWYQQKSSQAPKLLFHYYDKDFNNEADTPDNFQSRRPNTSFCFLDIRSPGLGDTAMYLCATSRGLGGSTYEQYFGPGTRLTVT.

The chain recombines TRBV27 with TRBJ1-4; D ambiguous. The V end was cut by 2 bases, the J end by 7 bases, with 8 bases between. The germline CDR1 and CDR2 sequences are MNHEY and SMNVEV (reference sequence). The CDR3 is made up of 13 amino acids. The CDR3 region is CASSLGRSEKLFF. CDR3 sequence (DNA): TGTGCCAGCAGTTTAGGCCGGAGTGAAAAACTGTTTTTT. Variable domain in full (rest from reference TRBV27 and TRBJ1-4): EAQVTQNPRYLITVTGKKLTVTCSQNMNHEYMSWYRQDPGLGLRQIYYSMNVEVTDKGDVPEGYKVSRKEKRNFPLILESPSPNQTSLYFCASSLGRSEKLFFGSGTQLSVL.

V gene TRBV18 combines with J gene TRBJ1-2; D may be TRBD1 (5 bases). The V gene's germline CDR1 is KGHSH and CDR2 LQKENI. Trimming took 3 bases from V and 0 from J, leaving 17 bases between them. This CDR3 region has 17 residues. Here the CDR3 reads CASSPVRETDANYGYTF. In DNA form, the CDR3 reads TGTGCCAGCTCACCGGTTCGGGAGACAGACGCTAACTATGGCTACACCTTC.

The rearrangement joins TRBV29-1 to TRBJ2-1; 8 positions agree with TRBD2. The CDR3 covers 14 residues. V dropped 1 base and J dropped 6; count of bases not matched to a gene: 5. Per germline, CDR1 SQVTM and CDR2 ANQGSEA. CDR3: CSVEVSGSFNEQFF. The CDR3 DNA is TGCAGCGTTGAAGTAAGCGGGAGTTTCAATGAGCAGTTCTTC.

V is TRBV9 and J is TRBJ1-1; D is undetermined. Germline CDR1 SGDLS, CDR2 YYNGEE. This CDR3 region has 14 residues. With 4 bases removed from V and 1 base from J, the gap between germline ends came to 11 bases. The CDR3 protein is CASSLSWGNTEAFF. In DNA, the CDR3 is TGTGCCAGCAGCCTTAGCTGGGGGAACACTGAAGCTTTCTTT.

This clone was counted a few times. The chain joins TRBV11-2 to TRBJ1-1, with TRBD1 matching 7 bases. Germline-derived CDR1 and CDR2 are SGHAT and FQNNGV. This CDR3 region has 14 residues. V shed 5 bases and J 6 bases; nucleotides not matched to a gene: 9. The CDR3 sequence: CASSPRTGLAEAFF. The CDR3 DNA reads TGTGCCAGCAGCCCAAGGACAGGTCTAGCTGAAGCTTTCTTT.

The chain employs TRBV20-1 and TRBJ2-1; D remains ambiguous. The germline CDR1 and CDR2 sequences are DFQATT and SNEGSKA (reference sequence). The V and J ends lost 3 bases and 5 bases respectively, with 2 bases between them. The length of the CDR3 is 10 residues. The CDR3 protein is CSARDNEQFF. The CDR3 DNA sequence: TGCAGTGCTAGGGACAATGAGCAGTTCTTC.

This clone was seen once. The CDR3 loop reads CASSNPTGSGQETQYF. The DNA of the CDR3 is TGTGCCAGCAGCAACCCGACAGGGTCAGGACAAGAGACCCAGTACTTC. The chain links TRBV11-3 to TRBJ2-5; 7 bases are shared with TRBD1. Germline CDR1 is SGHNT and CDR2 is YENEEA. CDR3 length: 16 amino acids. Germline trimming cut 5 bases from V and 2 bases from J; bases unmatched to any gene: 11.

The chain recombines TRBV7-9 with TRBJ2-1; 8 nucleotides agree with TRBD2. The germline CDR1 and CDR2 sequences are SEHNR and FQNEAQ (reference sequence). V trimming: 7 bases; J trimming: 9 bases; junction bases outside the gene matches: 8. This CDR3 has 13 residues. The CDR3 DNA is TGTGCCAGCAACCAGGGACTAGTCGGTGAGCAGTTCTTC. It is translated as CASNQGLVGEQFF.